The entry below gives a single T cell receptor (beta chain) sequence along with its context. Its antigen is still unknown. The sample is drawn from a study of T cell responses to AZD1222 COVID-19 vaccine. The data were produced by immunoSEQ multiplex PCR, yet TCRdb's version contains in-frame clones alone and is incomplete. The sample includes 140,000 to 150,000 clones, roughly 92% seen only once; the top ten take more than 3.5%. Study observations and caveats: Most donors were white British and more were female, and clonal diversity was possibly underestimated. Spike-spanning, vaccine-associated CD4 TCRs were dominant at 160-218 and 743-854. An increase in Spike-specific TCR breadth and depth was observed after two AZD1222 doses. At study baseline, merely several AZD1222 recipients were seropositive.

The length of the CDR3 is 16 residues. Per the germline V gene, CDR1 is SGHNT and CDR2 is YYREEE (reference sequence). Trimming pared 2 bases from V and 0 bases from J, leaving 9 bases between. V is TRBV5-4 and J is TRBJ2-6; D possibly matches TRBD1 or TRBD2 (6 bases each). The sequence was collected from an adult in good health. Sequenced here: peripheral blood, sampled on day 0 of AZD1222 vaccination. This CDR3 reads CASSFGGHSGANVLTF. CDR3 nucleotides: TGTGCCAGCAGCTTTGGGGGGCACTCTGGGGCCAACGTCCTGACTTTC.